This T cell receptor (beta chain) was obtained from a study of brain T cells in children with intractable seizures. Sequencing used immunoSEQ multiplex PCR; TCRdb keeps in-frame clones, though not all of them. Of roughly 9,500 clones in the sample, roughly three quarters were seen once. A remark on this clone: Its antigen is unidentified.

Study-level findings and limits: Patients' HCMV serostatus was unknown; virus specificity rests on CDR3 similarity alone. Top 50 brain clonotypes included both public and private clones.

Sequencing was limited to surgery cases with top T cell transcript signatures in brain tissue. At least one anti-epileptic drug was given before surgery. This TCR was sampled from a girl aged 2-15 years with tuberous sclerosis and intractable seizures. This specimen was resected brain tissue, taken at surgery.

The DNA for the CDR3 is TGCGCCAGCAGTGGGACGGACAGGAATCCCAATGAGCAGTTCTTC. This sequence encodes CASSGTDRNPNEQFF. The gene calls are TRBV10-2 and TRBJ2-1; 7 bases fit TRBD1. This CDR3 is built from 15 residues. CDR1 and CDR2 from the germline V gene are WSHSY and SAAADI. Trimming cost V 4 bases and J 6 bases; bases outside gene matches: 9.